Following are 21 T cell receptor beta chains from one sample sequenced in a study of identical twins. TCRdb called the 5' RACE reads again in MiXCR, with one record for every CDR3 protein. The sample has over 200,000 distinct CDR3 sequences, under 8.5% seen once. These data were also reused for a study on T cells expressing NK-cell markers.

Input material: CD8+ T cells sorted from blood. These receptors were collected from a woman aged 18-29 years in good health.

The CDR3 loop is CTCTGRTSGRGAYNEQFF. CDR3 nucleotides: TGTACCTGCACCGGGAGGACTAGCGGGAGAGGGGCCTACAATGAGCAGTTCTTC. J is TRBJ2-1 and V is TRBV13; 13 bases fit TRBD2. The CDR3 runs to 18 residues. Germline V gene lookup returns CDR1 PRHDT and CDR2 FYEKMQ (reference sequence). The full variable domain, rest sourced from reference TRBV13 and TRBJ2-1, is AAGVIQSPRHLIKEKRETATLKCYPIPRHDTVYWYQQGPGQDPQFLISFYEKMQSDKGSIPDRFSAQQFSDYHSELNMSSLELGDSALYFCTCTGRTSGRGAYNEQFFGPGTRLTVL.

This sequence joins TRBV4-1 and TRBJ2-5, with D possibly being TRBD1 or TRBD2 (5 bases each). Germline V CDR1 and CDR2: MGHRA, YSYEKL. The ends were cut back, 4 bases at V and 2 bases at J, with 8 bases in the middle. The CDR3 spans 13 residues. The CDR3 bases are TGCGCCAGCAGCCGAGGGGTTCAAGAGACCCAGTACTTC. This encodes CASSRGVQETQYF.

V and J are TRBV4-2 and TRBJ1-1; D gene unclear. Germline lookup yields CDR1 LGHNA and CDR2 YNFKEQ. CDR3 size: 15 residues. Trimming removed 4 bases from V and 1 base from J, with 13 bases in between. For the CDR3, the DNA is TGTGCCAGCAGCCCACAGTTCGGGGAGAACACTGAAGCTTTCTTT. Residues: CASSPQFGENTEAFF.

This clonotype showed up just a few times. This rearrangement joins TRBV7-6 to TRBJ2-7; the D gene could be TRBD1 or TRBD2 (5 bases each). Trimming took off 0 bases at V and 2 bases at J, with 11 bases between the two ends. Germline lookup yields CDR1 SGHVS and CDR2 FNYEAQ. The CDR3 consists of 15 residues. The CDR3 loop reads CASSLALEGPYEQYF. CDR3 nucleotides: TGTGCCAGCAGCTTAGCGCTTGAGGGACCCTACGAGCAGTACTTC.

The rearrangement uses TRBV7-8 and TRBJ2-7; 9 bases line up with TRBD2. Trimming removed 0 bases from V and 2 bases from J; junction bases left unmatched: 5. This CDR3 contains 16 residues. Germline values: CDR1 SGHVS, CDR2 FQNEAQ. The CDR3 DNA is TGTGCCAGCAGCTTAGCTTCGGGACTAGCAACCTACGAGCAGTACTTC. Residues: CASSLASGLATYEQYF.

The chain combines TRBV7-2 with TRBJ2-1, with D unclear. The CDR3 length is 14 residues. Trimming stripped 2 bases from V and 6 bases from J, with 11 bases between. Germline CDR1 SGHTA, CDR2 FQGNSA. As DNA, the CDR3 is TGTGCCAGCAGCTTAAAACTACAATTCAATGAGCAGTTCTTC. Its translation: CASSLKLQFNEQFF.

Ten or more counts support this clonotype. J is TRBJ2-7 and V is TRBV12-3 or TRBV12-4; D is possibly TRBD1 (6 bases). The V end lost 6 bases, the J end lost 7 bases, and 16 bases lay between the germline ends. The CDR3 runs to 13 residues. CDR3 sequence (DNA): TGTGCCAGCAGCCAGGGGACGGGACGGGAGCAGTACTTC. The encoded protein is CASSQGTGREQYF.

The V call is TRBV5-5, the J call TRBJ1-1, with D unclear. The germline gives CDR1 SGHKS, CDR2 YYEKEE (reference sequence). Trimming left V 4 bases short and J 5 bases short, with 12 bases between. This CDR3 spans 13 amino acids. CDR3 in DNA: TGTGCCAGCAGCCCAACGAGAGAGACTGAAGCTTTCTTT. Its protein product is CASSPTRETEAFF.

This clonotype showed up many times. This chain connects TRBV25-1 to TRBJ2-3; 7 nucleotides match TRBD1. This CDR3 spans 13 amino acids. Trimming cost V 4 bases and J 6 bases; bases outside gene matches: 4. CDR1 is MGHDK and CDR2 is SYGVNS in the germline V gene. The CDR3 sequence is CASSGQGWDTQYF. DNA of the CDR3: TGTGCCAGCAGTGGACAGGGCTGGGATACGCAGTATTTT.

The chain joins TRBV5-6 to TRBJ2-7; possible D gene TRBD1, 6 bases. The CDR3 is made up of 13 amino acids. V was pared by 7 bases and J by 6 bases, with 17 bases between. Germline V CDR1 and CDR2: SGHDT, YYEEEE. CDR3 protein: CASLTGTFGEQYF. The CDR3 region has the DNA TGTGCCAGCCTCACAGGGACATTCGGCGAGCAGTACTTC. Using reference TRBV5-6 and TRBJ2-7 for the parts outside the CDR3, the full variable domain is DAGVTQSPTHLIKTRGQQVTLRCSPKSGHDTVSWYQQALGQGPQFIFQYYEEEERQRGNFPDRFSGHQFPNYSSELNVNALLLGDSALYLCASLTGTFGEQYFGPGTRLTVT.

This clonotype appeared a few times. The genes are TRBV9 and TRBJ2-7; D is possibly TRBD2 (6 bases). V was shortened by 3 bases and J by 7 bases, with 14 bases between the two germline ends. The length of the CDR3 is 13 residues. CDR1 SGDLS and CDR2 YYNGEE come from the germline V gene. The CDR3 here is CASSGDWVGEQYF. The CDR3 nucleotides are TGTGCCAGCAGCGGGGACTGGGTTGGTGAGCAGTACTTC.

This clonotype was detected a few times. The gene calls are TRBV29-1 and TRBJ1-2; maybe TRBD1 (5 bases). There are 11 residues in the CDR3. Between the trimmed V and J ends, which lost 4 bases and 5 bases, there was a span of 8 bases. Germline V lookup: CDR1 SQVTM, CDR2 ANQGSEA. The DNA of the CDR3 is TGCAGCGTTGGGGACGTTTATGGCTACACCTTC. Protein sequence: CSVGDVYGYTF.

This clonotype came up many times. The chain combines TRBV12-3 or TRBV12-4 with TRBJ2-1; 7 bases map to TRBD2. The CDR3 consists of 12 residues. The J segment lost 10 bases and the V segment lost 2 bases, leaving 2 bases of the junction unmatched. The CDR3 bases are TGTGCCAGCAGTTTACTAGCGGAGGAGCAGTTCTTC. Amino acids: CASSLLAEEQFF.

This clonotype has ten or more counts. The gene calls are TRBV10-2 and TRBJ2-7; D is uncertain. The CDR3 has 18 amino acids. Trimming cost V 3 bases and J 0 bases, with 21 bases left between them. Per the germline V gene, CDR1 is WSHSY and CDR2 is SAAADI. The chain's CDR3 is CASSDPTLVTWSSYEQYF. The CDR3 region has the DNA TGCGCCAGCAGTGACCCTACTCTCGTGACTTGGAGCTCCTACGAGCAGTACTTC.

The chain joins TRBV29-1 to TRBJ1-1; D is uncertain. Between the trimmed V and J ends, which lost 4 bases and 0 bases, there was a span of 9 bases. Germline V gene lookup returns CDR1 SQVTM and CDR2 ANQGSEA. There are 13 residues in the CDR3. The CDR3 DNA reads TGCAGCGTTGGGGAGGATATGAACACTGAAGCTTTCTTT. Translating gives CSVGEDMNTEAFF.

This clonotype was picked up many times. This rearrangement joins TRBV5-1 to TRBJ2-7; possibly TRBD1 for D (5 bases). The V gene's germline CDR1 is SGHRS and CDR2 YFSETQ. The CDR3 runs to 14 residues. V was pared by 0 bases and J by 2 bases, with 9 bases between. Written as DNA, the CDR3 is TGCGCCAGCAGCTTGGGTGACAGCCCCTACGAGCAGTACTTC. Encoded protein: CASSLGDSPYEQYF.

This clonotype was seen a few times. This chain joins TRBV7-9 and TRBJ2-5; D is unclear. The germline V and J ends were trimmed by 2 bases and 4 bases, with 17 bases remaining between them. The CDR3 spans 16 residues. The V gene's germline CDR1 is SEHNR and CDR2 FQNEAQ (reference sequence). As DNA, the CDR3 is TGTGCCAGCAGCTTATGGTCCAGGAGAACTGGAGAGACCCAGTACTTC. Translation: CASSLWSRRTGETQYF.

This clonotype was counted only a few times. V is TRBV20-1 and J is TRBJ2-3; perhaps TRBD1 as D (6 bases). CDR3 length equals 16 residues. Trimming took 2 bases from V and 0 from J, leaving 15 bases between them. Germline V gene lookup returns CDR1 DFQATT and CDR2 SNEGSKA (reference sequence). CDR3 bases: TGCAGTGCTAGAACAGGGTGGGCGGAGAGCACAGATACGCAGTATTTT. As protein: CSARTGWAESTDTQYF.

The chain is built from TRBV9 and TRBJ1-1; possible D gene TRBD1, 5 bases. Germline CDR1 is SGDLS and CDR2 is YYNGEE. This CDR3 comprises 13 residues. Trimming took off 3 bases at V and 8 bases at J, with 14 bases between the two ends. CDR3 loop: CASSEWGDSEAFF. The CDR3 DNA is TGTGCCAGCAGCGAGTGGGGGGACTCAGAAGCTTTCTTT.

This clonotype has a count of ten or more. The V call is TRBV6-1, the J call TRBJ2-5; D might be TRBD1 (6 bases). V was pared by 6 bases and J by 3 bases, with 11 bases between. Germline V gene lookup returns CDR1 MNHNS and CDR2 SASEGT. CDR3 length: 13 amino acids. CDR3 coding DNA: TGTGCCAGCAGCAAGGGGGTGAAAGAGACCCAGTACTTC. This sequence encodes CASSKGVKETQYF.

The chain combines TRBV12-3 or TRBV12-4 with TRBJ1-1; a possible D gene is TRBD1 (5 bases). The CDR3 is made up of 11 amino acids. Trimming left V 3 bases short and J 10 bases short, with 9 bases between. The chain's CDR3 is CASSFFGGAFF. In DNA form, the CDR3 reads TGTGCCAGCAGTTTTTTTGGGGGAGCTTTCTTT.